Shown below are 26 T cell receptor beta chains from a single sample sequenced in a study of T cell responses to AZD1222 COVID-19 vaccine. This table comes from immunoSEQ multiplex PCR, and its TCRdb copy is limited to in-frame clones, with some not included. The profile shows 150,000 to 200,000 clones, approximately 94% of them singletons. Sequenced here: peripheral blood, sampled on day 0 of AZD1222 vaccination. These receptors were taken from an adult in good health.

This chain connects TRBV13 to TRBJ2-7, with TRBD1 identical over 7 bases. CDR1 PRHDT and CDR2 FYEKMQ come from the germline V gene (reference sequence). The V gene end was trimmed by 5 bases and the J gene end by 0 bases; junction bases not matched to a gene: 10. CDR3 length equals 16 residues. CDR3 region: CASSPPDRLSSYEQYF. The DNA of the CDR3 is TGTGCCAGCAGCCCCCCGGACAGGCTGAGCTCCTACGAGCAGTACTTC.

The chain is built from TRBV14 and TRBJ1-4, with 7 bases identical to TRBD1. This CDR3 spans 15 amino acids. Losses at the gene ends were 4 bases for V and 2 bases for J; bases not matched to a gene: 4. CDR1 and CDR2 (germline): SGHDN, FVKESK. The CDR3 nucleotides read TGTGCCAGCAGCCCCAACAGGGGTACTAATGAAAAACTGTTTTTT. Its translation is CASSPNRGTNEKLFF. The whole variable domain, remainder taken from reference TRBV14 and TRBJ1-4, is EAGVTQFPSHSVIEKGQTVTLRCDPISGHDNLYWYRRVMGKEIKFLLHFVKESKQDESGMPNNRFLAERTGGTYSTLKVQPAELEDSGVYFCASSPNRGTNEKLFFGSGTQLSVL.

A few counts support this clone. The chain is built from TRBV7-8 and TRBJ2-1; 11 nucleotides agree with TRBD1. The germline CDR1 and CDR2 sequences are SGHVS and FQNEAQ. Unmatched junction bases numbered 8, after V lost 5 bases and J lost 8 bases. CDR3 length equals 15 residues. The CDR3 DNA follows: TGTGCCAGCAGCCCAAGGGGGACAGGGGGACATGAGCAGTTCTTC. This gives the protein CASSPRGTGGHEQFF.

V usage is TRBV6-1 and J usage is TRBJ1-2, with TRBD1 identical over 8 bases. In germline, CDR1 is MNHNS, CDR2 SASEGT. V gave up 2 bases and J gave up 1 base; unmatched junction bases: 6. CDR3 size: 16 residues. Here the CDR3 reads CASSEMSGQGNYGYTF. As DNA, the CDR3 is TGTGCCAGCAGTGAAATGTCAGGACAGGGTAACTATGGCTACACCTTC.

The chain is built from TRBV4-1 and TRBJ2-6; D may be TRBD2 (5 bases). CDR1 is MGHRA and CDR2 is YSYEKL in the germline V gene. V lost 2 bases and J lost 0, with 8 bases in between. The CDR3 extends over 16 amino acids. The CDR3 region has the DNA TGCGCCAGCAGCCAACGGGGTGACTCTGGGGCCAACGTCCTGACTTTC. This gives the protein CASSQRGDSGANVLTF.

The chain links TRBV2 to TRBJ1-3, with D perhaps matching TRBD1 (5 bases). From germline, CDR1 is SNHLY and CDR2 FYNNEI. The CDR3 has 14 amino acids. Trimming stripped 6 bases from V and 3 bases from J, with 12 bases between. The CDR3 DNA sequence: TGTGCCAGCAGGCGGGGGGGAGGTGGAAACACCATATATTTT. As protein: CASRRGGGGNTIYF.

The chain is built from TRBV28 and TRBJ2-5, with unresolved D. The germline V gene has CDR1 MDHEN and CDR2 SYDVKM. This CDR3 region has 13 residues. V lost 8 bases and J 0 bases, leaving 10 bases between the germline ends. The CDR3, as DNA: TGTGCCAGCCCCGGCAGCCACCAAGAGACCCAGTACTTC. Translated, it gives CASPGSHQETQYF.

This chain joins TRBV19 and TRBJ1-1; D not resolved. Germline CDR1 reads LNHDA; CDR2 reads SQIVND (reference sequence). The V end was cut by 6 bases, the J end by 3 bases, with 14 bases between. The CDR3 consists of 14 residues. Here the CDR3 reads CASRPSLADTEAFF. CDR3 DNA: TGTGCCAGTAGGCCAAGCCTGGCGGACACTGAAGCTTTCTTT.

The chain carries TRBV6-1 and TRBJ2-1, with D hard to call. V shed 2 bases and J shed 7 bases, with 9 bases lying between them. The CDR3 consists of 13 residues. The germline V gene has CDR1 MNHNS and CDR2 SASEGT. CDR3 loop: CASSENPINEQFF. CDR3 coding DNA: TGTGCCAGCAGTGAAAACCCGATAAATGAGCAGTTCTTC.

This chain uses TRBV5-1 with TRBJ2-5; D ambiguous. CDR1 SGHRS and CDR2 YFSETQ come from the germline V gene. Trimming stripped 4 bases from V and 9 bases from J, with 16 bases between. The CDR3 spans 13 residues. The CDR3 here is CASSDLGELAQYF. The DNA for the CDR3 is TGCGCCAGCAGCGATCTTGGGGAACTGGCCCAGTACTTC.

This chain joins TRBV30 and TRBJ1-5, with 8 bases that match TRBD1. Losses at the gene ends were 2 bases for V and 0 bases for J; bases not matched to a gene: 9. The CDR3 contains 17 residues. Germline V CDR1 and CDR2: GTSNPN, SVGIG (reference sequence). CDR3 in DNA: TGTGCCTGGAGTCCCTCCAGGACAGGGAATAGCAATCAGCCCCAGCATTTT. Protein sequence: CAWSPSRTGNSNQPQHF. The entire variable domain, with the rest obtained from reference TRBV30 and TRBJ1-5, is as follows: SQTIHQWPATLVQPVGSPLSLECTVEGTSNPNLYWYRQAAGRGLQLLFYSVGIGQISSEVPQNLSASRPQDRQFILSSKKLLLSDSGFYLCAWSPSRTGNSNQPQHFGDGTRLSIL.

This clone came up once. The chain employs TRBV7-9 and TRBJ1-1; the D is unclear. Germline CDR1 reads SEHNR; CDR2 reads FQNEAQ (reference sequence). V lost 5 bases and J lost 2, with 9 bases in between. The CDR3 runs 13 residues. CDR3 DNA: TGTGCCAGCAGCGTCTCGTCCAACACTGAAGCTTTCTTT. It specifies CASSVSSNTEAFF.

The J gene is TRBJ2-7, the V gene TRBV7-8; TRBD1 matches at 9 bases. Trimming took 6 bases from V and 5 from J; bases not matched to a gene: 11. CDR1 and CDR2 (germline): SGHVS, FQNEAQ. The CDR3 is 15 amino acids. The chain's CDR3 is CASRDPGTGRHEQYF. CDR3 bases: TGTGCCAGCAGAGATCCCGGGACAGGGAGACACGAGCAGTACTTC. Filled out from reference TRBV7-8 and TRBJ2-7, the complete variable domain reads GAGVSQSPRYKVAKRGQDVALRCDPISGHVSLFWYQQALGQGPEFLTYFQNEAQLDKSGLPSDRFFAERPEGSVSTLKIQRTQQEDSAVYLCASRDPGTGRHEQYFGPGTRLTVT.

This chain uses TRBV6-7 with TRBJ1-6; 10 bases are shared with TRBD1. TRBV6-7 is an ORF; its function is uncertain. The CDR3 runs 17 residues. The V segment lost 6 bases and the J segment 5 bases; nucleotides outside the gene matches: 10. CDR3: CASRIPGQGLDNSPLHF. In nucleotides, the CDR3 is TGTGCCAGCAGAATTCCGGGACAGGGGCTGGATAATTCACCCCTCCACTTT.

This chain joins TRBV5-5 and TRBJ2-5; TRBD2 matches 7 bases. The trim removed 0 bases at V and 2 bases at J, leaving 7 bases unmatched. Germline CDR1 and CDR2: SGHKS and YYEKEE (reference sequence). This CDR3 region has 16 residues. CDR3 loop: CASSLDPGRRQETQYF. In DNA form, the CDR3 reads TGTGCCAGCAGCTTGGATCCCGGGAGGAGGCAAGAGACCCAGTACTTC.

This chain joins TRBV18 and TRBJ2-7; D perhaps matches TRBD2 (6 bases). CDR1 is KGHSH and CDR2 is LQKENI in the germline V gene. This CDR3 region has 13 residues. Trimming stripped 5 bases from V and 5 bases from J, with 13 bases between. CDR3 amino acids: CASSVRGGDEQYF. In nucleotides, the CDR3 is TGTGCCAGCTCAGTTCGTGGAGGGGACGAGCAGTACTTC.

This clone was found once. The chain joins TRBV27 to TRBJ1-2, with 7 bases matching TRBD1. The CDR3 has 15 amino acids. Trimming cost V 6 bases and J 1 base; bases outside gene matches: 8. Germline loops: CDR1 MNHEY, CDR2 SMNVEV (reference sequence). The CDR3 region is CASRFRWDSNYGYTF. Written as DNA, the CDR3 is TGTGCCAGCAGGTTCCGATGGGACAGTAACTATGGCTACACCTTC.

This chain connects TRBV3-1 (or the pseudogene TRBV3-2) to TRBJ2-3; D gene unclear. V shed 0 bases and J shed 4 bases, with 11 bases lying between them. Germline lookup yields CDR1 LGHDT and CDR2 YNNKEL (reference sequence). The length of the CDR3 is 15 residues. The CDR3 loop is CASSQEGDGADTQYF. CDR3 DNA: TGTGCCAGCAGCCAAGAGGGCGATGGGGCAGATACGCAGTATTTT.

The V gene is TRBV10-3, the J gene TRBJ2-7, with D perhaps matching TRBD1 (5 bases). V was trimmed by 10 bases and J by 2 bases, leaving 12 bases between them. This CDR3 spans 12 amino acids. CDR1 is ENHRY, CDR2 SYGVKD, per germline. CDR3 sequence (DNA): TGTGCCAGTGGCCCAGGGACCTACGAGCAGTACTTC. This codes for CASGPGTYEQYF.

The gene calls are TRBV7-2 and TRBJ1-1; 8 positions agree with TRBD1. Germline loops: CDR1 SGHTA, CDR2 FQGNSA. The CDR3 consists of 15 residues. Trimming removed 5 bases from V and 3 bases from J; junction bases left unmatched: 8. In DNA, the CDR3 is TGTGCCAGCAGCCCGCAGGGGGCCCGCGACACTGAAGCTTTCTTT. This codes for CASSPQGARDTEAFF.

The J gene is TRBJ2-1, the V gene TRBV18, with a possible D match to TRBD1 (5 bases). Germline lookup yields CDR1 KGHSH and CDR2 LQKENI. V was clipped by 3 bases and J by 3 bases, with 9 bases between them. This CDR3 has 14 residues. The CDR3 is CASSPSDSYNEQFF. Written as DNA, the CDR3 is TGTGCCAGCTCACCCTCAGACAGCTACAATGAGCAGTTCTTC.

This sequence joins TRBV28 and TRBJ1-2; possibly TRBD1 for D (6 bases). Trimming shortened V by 1 base and J by 2 bases, and 8 bases separated the two germline ends. Germline V CDR1 and CDR2: MDHEN, SYDVKM. The CDR3 sequence is 14 residues long. The CDR3 spells CASSLFDRNYGYTF. CDR3 DNA sequence: TGTGCCAGCAGTTTATTCGACAGGAACTATGGCTACACCTTC.

The CDR3 DNA follows: TGTGCCAGCAGCGTAGTGACTAGCGGAGGGCTTGATGAGCAGTTCTTC. This translates into CASSVVTSGGLDEQFF. V is TRBV9 and J is TRBJ2-1, with 9 bases fitting TRBD2. Germline V gives CDR1 SGDLS, CDR2 YYNGEE. The CDR3 is 16 residues long. J lost 8 bases, V lost 0 bases, and 9 bases had no gene match. The whole variable domain, filled in from reference TRBV9 and TRBJ2-1, reads DSGVTQTPKHLITATGQRVTLRCSPRSGDLSVYWYQQSLDQGLQFLIQYYNGEERAKGNILERFSAQQFPDLHSELNLSSLELGDSALYFCASSVVTSGGLDEQFFGPGTRLTVL.

The chain has TRBV2 and TRBJ1-2, with 8 bases aligning to TRBD1. The CDR3 has 11 residues. Germline loops: CDR1 SNHLY, CDR2 FYNNEI. The V segment lost 8 bases and the J segment 8 bases; nucleotides outside the gene matches: 4. In DNA, the CDR3 is TGTGCCAGCTGGACAGGGAACGGCTACACCTTC. Translating gives CASWTGNGYTF.

The chain recombines TRBV28 with TRBJ2-1; D gene unclear. The germline V gene has CDR1 MDHEN and CDR2 SYDVKM. This CDR3 is built from 13 residues. Trimming took off 6 bases at V and 5 bases at J, with 11 bases between the two ends. The CDR3 reads CASSPTLDNEQFF. The CDR3 DNA reads TGTGCCAGCAGCCCAACGTTGGACAATGAGCAGTTCTTC.

This sequence joins TRBV7-9 and TRBJ2-1; D gene ambiguous. Trimming cost V 7 bases and J 5 bases, with 15 bases left between them. The V gene's germline CDR1 is SEHNR and CDR2 FQNEAQ (reference sequence). The CDR3 loop spans 14 amino acids. CDR3 bases: TGTGCCAGCAACCCACCCGTTAGCCACAATGAGCAGTTCTTC. Protein sequence: CASNPPVSHNEQFF.